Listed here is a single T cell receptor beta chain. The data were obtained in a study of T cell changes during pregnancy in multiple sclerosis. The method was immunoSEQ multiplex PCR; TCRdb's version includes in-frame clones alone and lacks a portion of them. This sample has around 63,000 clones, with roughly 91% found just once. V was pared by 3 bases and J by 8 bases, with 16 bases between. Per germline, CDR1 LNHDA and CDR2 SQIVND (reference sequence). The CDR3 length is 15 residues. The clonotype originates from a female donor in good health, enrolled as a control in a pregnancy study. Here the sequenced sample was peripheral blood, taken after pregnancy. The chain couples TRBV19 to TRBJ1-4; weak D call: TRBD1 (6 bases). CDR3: CASSIETLTGEKLFF. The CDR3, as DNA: TGTGCCAGTAGTATCGAGACCCTCACAGGGGAAAAACTGTTTTTT.